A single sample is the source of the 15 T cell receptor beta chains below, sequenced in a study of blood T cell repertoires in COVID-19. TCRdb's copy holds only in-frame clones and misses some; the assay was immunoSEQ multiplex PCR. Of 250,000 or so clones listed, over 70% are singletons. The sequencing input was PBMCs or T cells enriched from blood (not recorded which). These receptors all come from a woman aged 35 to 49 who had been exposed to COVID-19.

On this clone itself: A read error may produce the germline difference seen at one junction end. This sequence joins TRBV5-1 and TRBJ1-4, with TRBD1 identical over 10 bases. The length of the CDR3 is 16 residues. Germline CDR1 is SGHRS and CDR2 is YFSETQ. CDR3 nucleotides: TGTGCCAGCAGCCCAGGGACAGGGGAAGGTAGAGAAAAACTGTTTTTT. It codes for CASSPGTGEGREKLFF.

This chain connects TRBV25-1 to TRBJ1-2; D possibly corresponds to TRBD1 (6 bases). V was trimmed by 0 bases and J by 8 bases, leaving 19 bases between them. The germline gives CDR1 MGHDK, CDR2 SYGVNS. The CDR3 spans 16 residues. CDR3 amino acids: CASSEYSNPGVGGYTF. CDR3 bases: TGTGCCAGCAGTGAATACAGCAACCCAGGGGTAGGCGGCTACACCTTC.

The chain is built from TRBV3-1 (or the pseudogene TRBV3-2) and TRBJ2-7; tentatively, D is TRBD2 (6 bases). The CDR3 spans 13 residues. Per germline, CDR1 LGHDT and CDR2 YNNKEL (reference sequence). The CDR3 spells CASPGSVGLKSGV. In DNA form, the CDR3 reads TGTGCCAGCCCCGGGAGTGTAGGTCTGAAATCTGGCGTC.

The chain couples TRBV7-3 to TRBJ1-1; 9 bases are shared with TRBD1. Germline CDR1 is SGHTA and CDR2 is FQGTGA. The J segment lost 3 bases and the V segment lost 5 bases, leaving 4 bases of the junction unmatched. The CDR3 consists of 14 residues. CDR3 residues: CASSTTGGYTEAFF. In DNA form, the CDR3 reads TGTGCCAGCAGCACGACAGGGGGTTACACTGAAGCTTTCTTT.

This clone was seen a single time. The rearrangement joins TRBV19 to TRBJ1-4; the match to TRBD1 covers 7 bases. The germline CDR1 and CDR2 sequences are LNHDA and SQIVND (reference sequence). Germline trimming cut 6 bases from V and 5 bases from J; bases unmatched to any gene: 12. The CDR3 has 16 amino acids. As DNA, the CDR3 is TGTGCCAGTAGGGGGGATTCACAGGGGTCAAATGAAAAACTGTTTTTT. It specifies CASRGDSQGSNEKLFF.

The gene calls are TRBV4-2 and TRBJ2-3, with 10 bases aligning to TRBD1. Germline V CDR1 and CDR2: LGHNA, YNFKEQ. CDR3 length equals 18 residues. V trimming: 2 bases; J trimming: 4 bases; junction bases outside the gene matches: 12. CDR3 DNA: TGTGCCAGCAGCCAATTTCGTTCGACAGGGGGCGGGTCAGATACGCAGTATTTT. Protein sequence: CASSQFRSTGGGSDTQYF.

CDR3 sequence reads: CASSRTGSPTGYTF. CDR3 nucleotides: TGTGCCAGCAGCCGAACAGGGTCCCCCACTGGCTACACCTTC. The J gene is TRBJ1-2, the V gene TRBV3-1 (or the pseudogene TRBV3-2); weak D call: TRBD1 (6 bases). V was shortened by 4 bases and J by 7 bases, with 16 bases between the two germline ends. Germline V gene sequence: CDR1 LGHDT, CDR2 YNNKEL (reference sequence). The CDR3 loop spans 14 amino acids.

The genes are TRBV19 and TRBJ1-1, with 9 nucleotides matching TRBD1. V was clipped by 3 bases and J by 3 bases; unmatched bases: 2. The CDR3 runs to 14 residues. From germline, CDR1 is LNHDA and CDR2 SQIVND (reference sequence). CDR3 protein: CASSMGTGYTEAFF. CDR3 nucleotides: TGTGCCAGTAGTATGGGGACAGGGTACACTGAAGCTTTCTTT.

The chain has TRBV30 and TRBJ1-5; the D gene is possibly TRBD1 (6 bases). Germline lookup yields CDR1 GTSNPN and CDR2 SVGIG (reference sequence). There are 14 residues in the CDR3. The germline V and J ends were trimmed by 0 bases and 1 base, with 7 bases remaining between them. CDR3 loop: CAWSVGQSNQPQHF. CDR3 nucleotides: TGTGCCTGGAGTGTTGGACAGAGCAATCAGCCCCAGCATTTT.

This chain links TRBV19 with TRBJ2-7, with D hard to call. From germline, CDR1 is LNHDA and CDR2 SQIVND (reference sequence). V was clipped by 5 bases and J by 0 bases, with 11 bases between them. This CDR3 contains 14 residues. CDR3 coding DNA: TGTGCCAGTAGTCCCGACACAAGCTCCTACGAGCAGTACGTC. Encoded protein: CASSPDTSSYEQYV.

The CDR3 nucleotides read TGTGCCAGCAGCTTATCCAGGACACCCAGCTCTGCAACTAATGAAAAACTGTTTTTT. Its translation: CASSLSRTPSSATNEKLFF. This sequence joins TRBV7-9 and TRBJ1-4, with D maybe TRBD1 (5 bases). Between the trimmed V and J ends, which lost 2 bases and 0 bases, there was a span of 19 bases. Germline V gives CDR1 SEHNR, CDR2 FQNEAQ (reference sequence). CDR3 length: 19 amino acids.

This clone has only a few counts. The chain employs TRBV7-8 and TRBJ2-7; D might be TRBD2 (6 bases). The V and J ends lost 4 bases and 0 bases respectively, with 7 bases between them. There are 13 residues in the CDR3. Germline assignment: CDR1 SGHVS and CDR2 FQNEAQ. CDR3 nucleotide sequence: TGTGCCAGCAGCTGGGGAGGCTCCTACGAGCAGTACTTC. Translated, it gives CASSWGGSYEQYF.

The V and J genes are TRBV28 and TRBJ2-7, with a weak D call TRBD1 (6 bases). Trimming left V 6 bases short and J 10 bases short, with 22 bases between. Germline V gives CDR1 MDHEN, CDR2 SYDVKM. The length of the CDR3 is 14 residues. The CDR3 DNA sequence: TGTGCCAGCAGACTCCTAAACGCGGCAGGGGAACAGTACTTC. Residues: CASRLLNAAGEQYF.

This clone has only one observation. The CDR3 sequence is CASRVTGGATNEKLFF. The CDR3 DNA sequence: TGTGCCAGCAGGGTGACAGGGGGAGCAACTAATGAAAAACTGTTTTTT. The chain employs TRBV2 and TRBJ1-4; 9 positions agree with TRBD1. This CDR3 has 16 amino acids. The germline V gene has CDR1 SNHLY and CDR2 FYNNEI. Trimming removed 6 bases from V and 0 bases from J; junction bases left unmatched: 5.

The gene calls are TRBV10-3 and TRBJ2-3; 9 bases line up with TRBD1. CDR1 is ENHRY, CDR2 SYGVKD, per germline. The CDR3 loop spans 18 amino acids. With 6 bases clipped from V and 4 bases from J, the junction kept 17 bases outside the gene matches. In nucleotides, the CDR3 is TGTGCCATCAGCGGGACAGGGCACTTGCGGGAGAATCCAGATACGCAGTATTTT. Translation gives CAISGTGHLRENPDTQYF.